This TCR beta chain was documented in a study of OX40 agonist ivuxolimab in advanced cancers. In the study overall: People in dose escalation had one of these cancers: hepatocellular carcinoma, melanoma, renal cell or head and neck cancer. Cohort: roughly 80% men, mean age approximately 60, aged about 23 to 80.

Only in-frame clones appear in the TCRdb table, and some are missing; sequencing was by immunoSEQ multiplex PCR. Here the sample spans fewer than 25,000 clones, roughly 84% being singletons. Notes on this clone: No antigen is known for it.

Study observations and caveats: CD8+ T cells showed, on average, more clonal expansion than CD4+ cells.

Germline V gives CDR1 SNHLY, CDR2 FYNNEI. CDR3 length: 13 amino acids. V lost 7 bases, J lost 2 bases, and 5 bases stayed unmatched. The TCR sequence derives from an adult with an advanced solid tumor such as melanoma, head and neck, liver or kidney cancer. The sample in question was CD4+ or CD8+ T cells sorted from blood, obtained in a trial of the OX40 agonist ivuxolimab. The rearrangement links TRBV2 to TRBJ2-7; 7 nucleotides match TRBD1. The CDR3 sequence is CASTRDSTYEQYF. The CDR3 coding sequence is TGTGCCAGCACCCGGGACAGCACCTACGAGCAGTACTTC. The full variable domain, with the rest looked up from reference TRBV2 and TRBJ2-7, is EPEVTQTPSHQVTQMGQEVILRCVPISNHLYFYWYRQILGQKVEFLVSFYNNEISEKSEIFDDQFSVERPDGSNFTLKIRSTKLEDSAMYFCASTRDSTYEQYFGPGTRLTVT.